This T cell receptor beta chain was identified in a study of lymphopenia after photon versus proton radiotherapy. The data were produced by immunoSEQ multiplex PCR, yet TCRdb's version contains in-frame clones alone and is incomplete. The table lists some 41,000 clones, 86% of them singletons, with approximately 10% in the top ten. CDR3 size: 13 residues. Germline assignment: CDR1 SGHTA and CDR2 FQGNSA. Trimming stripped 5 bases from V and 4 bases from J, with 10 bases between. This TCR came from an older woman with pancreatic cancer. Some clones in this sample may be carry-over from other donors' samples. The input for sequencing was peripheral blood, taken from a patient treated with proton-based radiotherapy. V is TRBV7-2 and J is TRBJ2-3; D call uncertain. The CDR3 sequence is CASSIGSSDTQYF. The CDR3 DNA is TGTGCCAGCAGCATAGGGTCGTCAGATACGCAGTATTTT. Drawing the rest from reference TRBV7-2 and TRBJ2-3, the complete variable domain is GAGVSQSPSNKVTEKGKDVELRCDPISGHTALYWYRQSLGQGLEFLIYFQGNSAPDKSGLPSDRFSAERTGGSVSTLTIQRTQQEDSAVYLCASSIGSSDTQYFGPGTRLTVL.